What follows are 30 T cell receptor beta chains derived from one specimen sequenced in a study of glioma-infiltrating T cells after dendritic cell vaccination. Sequencing was performed with immunoSEQ multiplex PCR; in TCRdb, only in-frame clones are kept and a portion is missing. The sample records 71,000 or so clones, about four fifths being singletons. The sequenced sample was blood, obtained before dendritic cell vaccination. These receptors were obtained from a human donor with glioblastoma.

With regard to this clone: At one of its ends the junction is not consistent with the germline gene, which may arise from a read error. The gene calls are TRBV4-2 and TRBJ1-4, with a possible D match to TRBD1 (5 bases). Germline loops: CDR1 LGHNA, CDR2 YNFKEQ. The CDR3 extends over 12 amino acids. The CDR3 sequence: CASSQDDSQVTF. CDR3 nucleotides: TGTGCCAGCAGCCAAGACGACAGTCAGGTCACATTT.

V usage is TRBV18 and J usage is TRBJ1-4, with D possibly TRBD1 on 5 matching bases. CDR3 size: 16 residues. V was clipped by 3 bases and J by 5 bases, with 16 bases between them. Germline CDR1 reads KGHSH; CDR2 reads LQKENI. The CDR3 here is CASSPREGERNEKLFF. CDR3 in DNA: TGTGCCAGCTCACCCAGGGAGGGAGAGCGGAATGAAAAACTGTTTTTT.

This chain connects TRBV30 to TRBJ2-3; 10 bases align to TRBD2. The V segment lost 2 bases and the J segment 3 bases; nucleotides outside the gene matches: 8. Germline CDR1 and CDR2: GTSNPN and SVGIG (reference sequence). The CDR3 loop spans 16 amino acids. Here the CDR3 DNA reads TGTGCCTGGAGTACGAATAGCGGGGGGTATACAGATACGCAGTATTTT. This gives the protein CAWSTNSGGYTDTQYF.

V is TRBV7-3 and J is TRBJ1-1; D gene unclear. The CDR3 covers 13 residues. CDR1 and CDR2 (germline): SGHTA, FQGTGA. V lost 2 bases and J lost 4, with 8 bases in between. Written as DNA, the CDR3 is TGTGCCAGCAGCTTAGGGCCGCTCACTGAAGCTTTCTTT. Amino acids: CASSLGPLTEAFF.

The chain employs TRBV29-1 and TRBJ2-2, with D possibly TRBD1 on 5 matching bases. Germline V gene lookup returns CDR1 SQVTM and CDR2 ANQGSEA. The V end lost 3 bases, the J end lost 0 bases, and 8 bases lay between the germline ends. CDR3 length: 14 residues. DNA of the CDR3: TGCAGCGTTGACGCAGGGACGAACACCGGGGAGCTGTTTTTT. Protein product: CSVDAGTNTGELFF.

The chain is built from TRBV6-4 and TRBJ2-2; D perhaps matches TRBD1 (6 bases). In germline, CDR1 is MRHNA, CDR2 SNTAGT. This CDR3 has 16 residues. V gave up 3 bases and J gave up 6 bases, with 17 bases separating them. The CDR3 DNA reads TGTGCCAGCAGTGAAGTCTACCCGACAGGACCCGGGGAGCTGTTTTTT. It codes for CASSEVYPTGPGELFF.

This chain connects TRBV6-1 to TRBJ2-7, with D perhaps matching TRBD2 (5 bases). The CDR3 covers 14 residues. V gave up 5 bases and J gave up 2 bases, with 13 bases separating them. Germline V gene data show CDR1 as MNHNS and CDR2 as SASEGT. In DNA, the CDR3 is TGTGCCAGCAGTATACAGAGGGTCCCCTACGAGCAGTACTTC. This codes for CASSIQRVPYEQYF.

This clone was recorded once. The V gene is TRBV4-3, the J gene TRBJ1-3, with 9 nucleotides matching TRBD1. The ends lost 0 bases at V and 5 bases at J; junction bases unmatched: 11. Germline assignment: CDR1 LGHNA and CDR2 YSLEER. CDR3 length: 18 amino acids. CDR3 sequence reads: CASSQEISRTGERNTIYF. CDR3 DNA sequence: TGCGCCAGCAGCCAAGAAATTTCCAGGACAGGGGAGCGAAACACCATATATTTT.

The V call is TRBV18, the J call TRBJ1-1; D may be TRBD1 (6 bases). V was clipped by 4 bases and J by 2 bases, with 14 bases between them. Germline loops: CDR1 KGHSH, CDR2 LQKENI. The length of the CDR3 is 15 residues. The CDR3 protein is CASSLGMTGNTEAFF. In DNA, the CDR3 is TGTGCCAGCTCACTGGGTATGACAGGAAACACTGAAGCTTTCTTT.

The V gene is TRBV19, the J gene TRBJ1-2; D is ambiguous. The CDR3 is 13 amino acids. Germline-derived CDR1 and CDR2 are LNHDA and SQIVND (reference sequence). V shed 2 bases and J shed 8 bases, with 12 bases lying between them. CDR3 protein: CASSINPGSGYTF. As DNA, the CDR3 is TGTGCCAGTAGTATAAACCCGGGTAGCGGCTACACCTTC. Drawing the rest from reference TRBV19 and TRBJ1-2, the complete variable domain is DGGITQSPKYLFRKEGQNVTLSCEQNLNHDAMYWYRQDPGQGLRLIYYSQIVNDFQKGDIAEGYSVSREKKESFPLTVTSAQKNPTAFYLCASSINPGSGYTFGSGTRLTVV.

This clone has only one observation. The chain employs TRBV7-3 and TRBJ2-2; the D gene is possibly TRBD2 (7 bases). Germline V gene data show CDR1 as SGHTA and CDR2 as FQGTGA. The CDR3 has 17 amino acids. V was shortened by 2 bases and J by 2 bases, with 15 bases between the two germline ends. The CDR3 bases are TGTGCCAGCAGCTTATCGGGCGGGGGCCTTAACACCGGGGAGCTGTTTTTT. Amino acids: CASSLSGGGLNTGELFF.

This clone has just a few counts. This chain joins TRBV4-3 and TRBJ1-3, with D tentatively TRBD1 (5 bases). CDR3 length: 14 residues. Germline CDR1 LGHNA, CDR2 YSLEER. V lost 3 bases to trimming and J lost 6 bases, with 12 bases between them. This CDR3 is CASSQDINTNTIYF. The DNA of the CDR3 is TGCGCCAGCAGCCAGGACATCAACACAAACACCATATATTTT.

The chain couples TRBV19 to TRBJ1-5; TRBD1 matches 9 bases. Germline CDR1 and CDR2: LNHDA and SQIVND (reference sequence). The CDR3 spans 15 residues. Germline trimming cut 7 bases from V and 3 bases from J; bases unmatched to any gene: 7. CDR3 protein: CASTSGTGFNQPQHF. The DNA for the CDR3 is TGTGCCAGTACCTCCGGGACAGGGTTCAATCAGCCCCAGCATTTT.

The chain couples TRBV7-8 to TRBJ2-1; 9 nucleotides agree with TRBD1. Trimming removed 1 base from V and 4 bases from J; junction bases left unmatched: 5. The CDR3 spans 16 residues. The germline gives CDR1 SGHVS, CDR2 FQNEAQ. DNA for the CDR3: TGTGCCAGCAGCTTAGATGGGACAGGGACATACAATGAGCAGTTCTTC. Protein sequence: CASSLDGTGTYNEQFF.

The rearrangement links TRBV10-3 to TRBJ1-4; 9 bases are shared with TRBD1. Per the germline V gene, CDR1 is ENHRY and CDR2 is SYGVKD. The CDR3 is made up of 18 amino acids. The ends lost 5 bases at V and 4 bases at J; junction bases unmatched: 14. Here the CDR3 DNA reads TGTGCCATCAGTAATCCGGGACAGGGAAATGGCCTTAATGAAAAACTGTTTTTT. It translates to CAISNPGQGNGLNEKLFF.

The gene calls are TRBV6-1 and TRBJ1-5, with 7 positions matching TRBD1. Per the germline V gene, CDR1 is MNHNS and CDR2 is SASEGT. V lost 6 bases and J lost 6; bases outside the gene matches: 11. CDR3 length: 15 amino acids. The CDR3 DNA follows: TGTGCCAGCAGGGGGCGGGAGGGGGCTTCTCAGCCCCAGCATTTT. Its protein product is CASRGREGASQPQHF.

The V gene is TRBV5-1, the J gene TRBJ2-1, with 9 positions matching TRBD2. Germline-derived CDR1 and CDR2 are SGHRS and YFSETQ. The V gene end was trimmed by 1 base and the J gene end by 8 bases; junction bases not matched to a gene: 13. The CDR3 extends over 17 amino acids. The CDR3 DNA reads as TGCGCCAGCAGCTTGCGCGGGGTCGCGGGGGGGGCCGATGAGCAGTTCTTC. It codes for CASSLRGVAGGADEQFF.

This clone was recorded a few times. Different DNA sequences within this sample yield the same CDR3. The CDR3 reads CASSYSTDRAGNTIYF. CDR3 coding DNA: TGTGCCAGCAGTTACTCCACCGACAGGGCTGGAAACACCATATATTTT. V is TRBV6-5 and J is TRBJ1-3, with 7 positions matching TRBD1. Trimming at V came to 0 bases and at J to 2 bases, leaving 4 bases not matched to a gene. The CDR3 runs to 16 residues. CDR1 is MNHEY and CDR2 is SVGAGI in the germline V gene.

The chain uses TRBV19 and TRBJ2-3; 9 bases line up with TRBD2. The CDR3 has 15 residues. Per germline, CDR1 LNHDA and CDR2 SQIVND (reference sequence). The ends lost 4 bases at V and 5 bases at J; junction bases unmatched: 7. The CDR3 bases are TGTGCCAGTAGTAGTCTAGCGGGGTTGGTAGATACGCAGTATTTT. It yields the protein CASSSLAGLVDTQYF.

The chain carries TRBV4-2 and TRBJ2-1; 9 positions match TRBD2. CDR1 LGHNA and CDR2 YNFKEQ come from the germline V gene. The V and J ends lost 3 bases and 1 base, in that order; junction bases with no gene match: 4. The CDR3 spans 16 residues. The CDR3 nucleotides read TGTGCCAGCAGCCATGCGGGGGGGCAATCCTACAATGAGCAGTTCTTC. It translates to CASSHAGGQSYNEQFF.

This clone was seen a few times. The chain carries TRBV15 and TRBJ2-6; TRBD2 aligns across 7 bases. The CDR3 is 16 residues long. The germline CDR1 and CDR2 sequences are LNHNV and YYDKDF (reference sequence). With V trimmed by 8 bases and J by 0 bases, 7 bases remained unmatched. The CDR3 DNA reads TGTGCCACCCAGTGGGAGGGGATCTCTGGGGCCAACGTCCTGACTTTC. It translates to CATQWEGISGANVLTF.

The rearrangement links TRBV6-6 to TRBJ2-1; D gene ambiguous. V was clipped by 4 bases and J by 3 bases, with 7 bases between them. The CDR3 has 13 residues. Germline V lookup: CDR1 MNHNY, CDR2 SVGAGI (reference sequence). The CDR3 DNA sequence: TGTGCCAGCAGTTCCCTAATCTACAATGAGCAGTTCTTC. As protein: CASSSLIYNEQFF.

V and J are TRBV7-9 and TRBJ2-7; 7 bases match TRBD1. The length of the CDR3 is 15 residues. Germline V gene sequence: CDR1 SEHNR, CDR2 FQNEAQ (reference sequence). Unmatched junction bases numbered 7, after V lost 1 base and J lost 4 bases. CDR3 nucleotides: TGTGCCAGCAGCTTAGGACAGGGCCGGGGTTACGAGCAGTACTTC. This codes for CASSLGQGRGYEQYF.

The chain carries TRBV5-5 and TRBJ1-1, with D possibly being TRBD1 (5 bases). Germline V lookup: CDR1 SGHKS, CDR2 YYEKEE (reference sequence). Trimming left V 0 bases short and J 11 bases short, with 14 bases between. The CDR3 extends over 13 amino acids. The CDR3 protein is CASSLVLGGEAFF. The CDR3 coding sequence is TGTGCCAGCAGCTTGGTTTTGGGGGGGGAGGCTTTCTTT.

DNA for the CDR3: TGTGCCAGCACCAAACTGATTCCTGGAAACACCATATATTTT. It codes for CASTKLIPGNTIYF. The gene calls are TRBV5-6 and TRBJ1-3; D is uncertain. CDR3 size: 14 residues. Germline lookup yields CDR1 SGHDT and CDR2 YYEEEE. V lost 6 bases and J 2 bases, leaving 12 bases between the germline ends.

The chain employs TRBV7-9 and TRBJ1-6; 7 bases map to TRBD1. The germline CDR1 and CDR2 sequences are SEHNR and FQNEAQ (reference sequence). J was trimmed by 8 bases and V by 5 bases; bases with no gene match: 9. The CDR3 runs to 15 residues. The CDR3 protein is CASSAYRGSDSPLHF. The DNA of the CDR3 is TGTGCCAGCAGCGCCTACAGGGGCTCAGATTCACCCCTCCACTTT.

This clone was seen more than once but under ten times. The rearrangement links TRBV6-5 to TRBJ1-4; 7 bases line up with TRBD1. V shed 3 bases, J shed 8 bases, and the junction held 9 bases outside the gene matches. CDR1 and CDR2 from the germline V gene are MNHEY and SVGAGI. This CDR3 spans 15 amino acids. The CDR3 coding sequence is TGTGCCAGCAGTTATGACGGACAGGCGGGCGAAAAACTGTTTTTT. Its translation is CASSYDGQAGEKLFF.

The gene calls are TRBV5-1 and TRBJ1-6; tentatively, D is TRBD1 (5 bases). Trimming shortened V by 0 bases and J by 9 bases, and 10 bases separated the two germline ends. CDR1 is SGHRS, CDR2 YFSETQ, per germline. CDR3 size: 14 residues. The CDR3 DNA sequence: TGCGCCAGCAGCTTGGATACGGGGGGTTCACCCCTCCACTTT. This encodes CASSLDTGGSPLHF. Filled out from reference TRBV5-1 and TRBJ1-6, the complete variable domain reads KAGVTQTPRYLIKTRGQQVTLSCSPISGHRSVSWYQQTPGQGLQFLFEYFSETQRNKGNFPGRFSGRQFSNSRSEMNVSTLELGDSALYLCASSLDTGGSPLHFGNGTRLTVT.

The chain recombines TRBV7-3 with TRBJ2-3; 13 bases agree with TRBD2. This CDR3 is built from 14 residues. Germline lookup yields CDR1 SGHTA and CDR2 FQGTGA. The V and J ends lost 8 bases and 5 bases, in that order; junction bases with no gene match: 4. The CDR3 region is CASGTSGEGDTQYF. The CDR3 nucleotides are TGTGCCAGCGGGACTAGCGGGGAAGGAGATACGCAGTATTTT.

The chain joins TRBV7-8 to TRBJ1-2; possible D gene TRBD1, 5 bases. V gave up 5 bases and J gave up 8 bases, with 21 bases separating them. The germline gives CDR1 SGHVS, CDR2 FQNEAQ. The CDR3 loop spans 15 amino acids. The CDR3 here is CASSQSQQGTEGYTF. Here the CDR3 DNA reads TGTGCCAGCAGCCAGAGCCAGCAGGGAACGGAGGGCTACACCTTC.